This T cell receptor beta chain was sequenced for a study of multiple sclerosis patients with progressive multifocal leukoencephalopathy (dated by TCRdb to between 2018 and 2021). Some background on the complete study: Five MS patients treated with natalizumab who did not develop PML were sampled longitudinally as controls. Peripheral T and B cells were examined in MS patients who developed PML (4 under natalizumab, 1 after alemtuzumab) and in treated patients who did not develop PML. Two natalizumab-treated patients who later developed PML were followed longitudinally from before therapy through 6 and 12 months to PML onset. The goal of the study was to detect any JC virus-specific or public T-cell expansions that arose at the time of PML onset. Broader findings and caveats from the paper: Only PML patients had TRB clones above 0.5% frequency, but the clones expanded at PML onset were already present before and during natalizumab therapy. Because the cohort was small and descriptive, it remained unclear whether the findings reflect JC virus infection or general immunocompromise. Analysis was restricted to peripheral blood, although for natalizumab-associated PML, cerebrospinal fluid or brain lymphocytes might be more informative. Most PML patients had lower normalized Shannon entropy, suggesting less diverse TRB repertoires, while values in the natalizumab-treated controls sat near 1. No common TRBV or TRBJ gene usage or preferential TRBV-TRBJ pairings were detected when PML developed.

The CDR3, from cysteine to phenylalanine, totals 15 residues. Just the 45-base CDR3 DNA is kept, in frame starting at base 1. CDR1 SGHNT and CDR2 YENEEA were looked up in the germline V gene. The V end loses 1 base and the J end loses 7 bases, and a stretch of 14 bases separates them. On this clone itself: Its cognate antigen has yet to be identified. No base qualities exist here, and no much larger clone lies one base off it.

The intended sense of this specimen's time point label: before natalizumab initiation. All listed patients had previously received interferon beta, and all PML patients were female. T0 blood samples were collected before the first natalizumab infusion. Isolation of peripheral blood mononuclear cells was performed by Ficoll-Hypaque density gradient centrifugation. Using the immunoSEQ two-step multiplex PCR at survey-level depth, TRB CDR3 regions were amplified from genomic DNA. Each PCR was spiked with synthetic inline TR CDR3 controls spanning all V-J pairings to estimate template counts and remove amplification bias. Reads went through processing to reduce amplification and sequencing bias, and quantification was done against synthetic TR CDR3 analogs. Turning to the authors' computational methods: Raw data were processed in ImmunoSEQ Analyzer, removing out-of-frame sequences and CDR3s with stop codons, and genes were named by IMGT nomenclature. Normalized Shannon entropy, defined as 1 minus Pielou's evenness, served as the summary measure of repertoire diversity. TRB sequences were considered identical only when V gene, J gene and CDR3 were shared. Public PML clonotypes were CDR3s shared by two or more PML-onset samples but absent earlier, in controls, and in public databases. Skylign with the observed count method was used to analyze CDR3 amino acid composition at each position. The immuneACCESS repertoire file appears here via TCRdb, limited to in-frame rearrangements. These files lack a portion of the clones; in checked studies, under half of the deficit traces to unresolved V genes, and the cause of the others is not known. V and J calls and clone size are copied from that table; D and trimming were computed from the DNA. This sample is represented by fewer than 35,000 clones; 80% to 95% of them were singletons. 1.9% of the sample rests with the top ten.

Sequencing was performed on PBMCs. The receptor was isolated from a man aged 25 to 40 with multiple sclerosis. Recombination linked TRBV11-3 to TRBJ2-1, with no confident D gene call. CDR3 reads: CASSLGGTFRNEQFF. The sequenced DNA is TGTGCCAGCAGCTTAGGGGGAACATTCCGGAATGAGCAGTTCTTC.